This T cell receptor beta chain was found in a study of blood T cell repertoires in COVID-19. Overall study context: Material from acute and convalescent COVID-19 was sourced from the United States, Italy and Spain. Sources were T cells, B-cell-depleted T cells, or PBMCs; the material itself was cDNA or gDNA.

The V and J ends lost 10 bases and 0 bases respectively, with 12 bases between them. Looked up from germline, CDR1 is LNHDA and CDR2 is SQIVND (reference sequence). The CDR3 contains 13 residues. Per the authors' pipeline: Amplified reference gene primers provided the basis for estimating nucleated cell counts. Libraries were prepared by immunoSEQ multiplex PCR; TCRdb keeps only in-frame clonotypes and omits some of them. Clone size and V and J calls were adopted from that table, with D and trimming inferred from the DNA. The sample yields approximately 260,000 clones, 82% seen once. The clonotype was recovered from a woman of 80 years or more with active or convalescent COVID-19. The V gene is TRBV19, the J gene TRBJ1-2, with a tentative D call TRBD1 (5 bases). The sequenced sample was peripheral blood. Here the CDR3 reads CATTRQPNYGYTF. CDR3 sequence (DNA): TGTGCCACTACCCGACAGCCTAACTATGGCTACACCTTC.